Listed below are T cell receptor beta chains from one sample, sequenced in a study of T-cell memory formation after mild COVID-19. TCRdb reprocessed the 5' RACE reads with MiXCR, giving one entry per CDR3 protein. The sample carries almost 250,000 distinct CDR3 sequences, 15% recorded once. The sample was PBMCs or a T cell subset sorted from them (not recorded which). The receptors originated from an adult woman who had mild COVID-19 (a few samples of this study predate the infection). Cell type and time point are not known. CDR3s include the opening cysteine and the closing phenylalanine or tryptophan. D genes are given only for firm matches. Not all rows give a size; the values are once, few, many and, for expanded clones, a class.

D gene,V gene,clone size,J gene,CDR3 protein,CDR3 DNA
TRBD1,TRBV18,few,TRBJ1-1,CASSLDRAEAFF,TGTGCCAGCTCACTTGACAGGGCTGAAGCTTTCTTT
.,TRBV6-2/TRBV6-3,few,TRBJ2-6,CASRKHKTSGANVLTF,TGTGCCAGCCGAAAACATAAGACCTCTGGGGCCAACGTCCTGACTTTC
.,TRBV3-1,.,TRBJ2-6,CASSQEWRGANVLTF,TGTGCCAGCAGCCAAGAATGGAGAGGGGCCAACGTCCTGACTTTC
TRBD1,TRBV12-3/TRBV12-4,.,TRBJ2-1,CASSSRTGPYNEQFF,TGTGCCAGCAGTTCCCGGACAGGGCCGTACAATGAGCAGTTCTTC
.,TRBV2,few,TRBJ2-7,CASSPVGPYEQYF,TGTGCCAGCAGCCCGGTGGGACCCTACGAGCAGTACTTC
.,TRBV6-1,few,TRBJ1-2,CASSETGRVDGYTF,TGTGCCAGCAGTGAAACCGGGAGGGTTGATGGCTACACCTTC
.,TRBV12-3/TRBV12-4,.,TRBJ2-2,CASSFDFVPGELFF,TGTGCCAGCAGTTTTGATTTTGTACCCGGGGAGCTGTTTTTT
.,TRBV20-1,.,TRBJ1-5,CSARISGRGPQPQHF,TGCAGTGCTAGAATCTCGGGGCGGGGGCCCCAGCCCCAGCATTTT
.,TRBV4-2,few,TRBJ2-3,CASSQDEGYTQYF,TGTGCCAGCAGCCAAGATGAAGGTTATACGCAGTATTTT
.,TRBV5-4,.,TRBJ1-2,CASVGGSGGYTF,TGTGCCAGCGTCGGGGGCTCCGGTGGCTACACCTTC
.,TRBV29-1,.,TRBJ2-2,CSVGGGANTGELFF,TGCAGCGTTGGTGGAGGCGCGAACACCGGGGAGCTGTTTTTT
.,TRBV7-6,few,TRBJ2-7,CASSLALLAGTGEQYF,TGTGCCAGCAGCTTAGCGCTCTTGGCAGGGACGGGGGAGCAGTACTTC
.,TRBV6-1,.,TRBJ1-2,CASSGGRERVKYGYTF,TGTGCCAGCAGTGGAGGACGGGAGCGGGTAAAATATGGCTACACCTTC
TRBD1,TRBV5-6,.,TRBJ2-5,CASSWSAGGPPETQYF,TGTGCCAGCAGCTGGTCCGCAGGGGGCCCCCCAGAGACCCAGTACTTC
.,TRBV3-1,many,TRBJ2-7,CATPLGQSYEQYF,TGTGCCACCCCGCTAGGACAGTCCTACGAGCAGTACTTC